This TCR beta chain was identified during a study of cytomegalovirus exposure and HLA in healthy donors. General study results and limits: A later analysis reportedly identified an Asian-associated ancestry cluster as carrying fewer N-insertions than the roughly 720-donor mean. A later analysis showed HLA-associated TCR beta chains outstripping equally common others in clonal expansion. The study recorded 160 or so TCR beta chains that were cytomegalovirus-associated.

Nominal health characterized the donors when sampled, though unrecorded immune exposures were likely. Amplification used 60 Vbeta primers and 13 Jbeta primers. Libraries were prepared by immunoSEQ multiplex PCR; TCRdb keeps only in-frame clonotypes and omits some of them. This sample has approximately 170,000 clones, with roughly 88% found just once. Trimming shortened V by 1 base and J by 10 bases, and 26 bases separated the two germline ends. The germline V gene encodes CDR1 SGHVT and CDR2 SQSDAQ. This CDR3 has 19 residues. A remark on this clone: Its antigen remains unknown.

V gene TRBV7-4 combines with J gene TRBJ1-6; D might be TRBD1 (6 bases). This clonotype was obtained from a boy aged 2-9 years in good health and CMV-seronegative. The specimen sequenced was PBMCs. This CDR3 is CASSLGQGKFLSTPSPLHF. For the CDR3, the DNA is TGTGCCAGCAGCTTAGGGCAGGGGAAGTTCCTTAGCACCCCCTCACCCCTCCACTTT.